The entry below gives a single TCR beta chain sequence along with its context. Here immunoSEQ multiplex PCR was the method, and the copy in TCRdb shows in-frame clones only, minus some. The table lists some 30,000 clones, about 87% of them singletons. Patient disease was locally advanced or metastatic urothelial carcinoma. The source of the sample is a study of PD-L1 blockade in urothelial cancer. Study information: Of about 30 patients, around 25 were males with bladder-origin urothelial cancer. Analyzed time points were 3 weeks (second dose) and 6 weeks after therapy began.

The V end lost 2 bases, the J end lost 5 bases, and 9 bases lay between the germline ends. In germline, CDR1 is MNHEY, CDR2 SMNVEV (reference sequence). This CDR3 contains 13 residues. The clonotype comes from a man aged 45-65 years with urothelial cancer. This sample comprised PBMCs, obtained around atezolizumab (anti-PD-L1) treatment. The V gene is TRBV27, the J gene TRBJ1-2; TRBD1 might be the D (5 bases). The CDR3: CASSLGQGYGYTF. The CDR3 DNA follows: TGTGCCAGCAGTTTAGGCCAGGGTTATGGCTACACCTTC.